The 11 T cell receptor beta chains reported below all come from one sample, sequenced in a study of cytomegalovirus exposure and HLA in healthy donors. PCR used 60 Vbeta primers and 13 Jbeta primers. Assay: immunoSEQ multiplex PCR; the TCRdb copy retains only in-frame clones and omits some. The sample records 110,000 or so clones, approximately 76% being singletons. Sequencing was carried out using PBMCs. The origin of the receptors is a man in his fifties or sixties in good health and CMV-seropositive.

Here the CDR3 reads CASRETGTGYF. DNA for the CDR3: TGTGCCAGCAGAGAAACCGGGACAGGGTACTTC. The V and J genes are TRBV2 and TRBJ2-5, with TRBD1 matching over 8 bases. The junction had 7 bases not matched to a gene; V was cut back by 6 bases and J by 13 bases. Germline lookup yields CDR1 SNHLY and CDR2 FYNNEI. The CDR3 is 11 residues long.

This clone has only one observation. The chain combines TRBV7-2 with TRBJ2-7; the match to TRBD1 covers 7 bases. The J segment lost 0 bases and the V segment lost 4 bases, leaving 6 bases of the junction unmatched. The CDR3 length is 15 residues. CDR1 and CDR2 (germline): SGHTA, FQGNSA. The CDR3 sequence is CASSSGQAASYEQYF. The CDR3 region has the DNA TGTGCCAGCAGCTCTGGACAGGCGGCCTCCTACGAGCAGTACTTC. Full variable domain (remainder filled in from reference TRBV7-2 and TRBJ2-7): GAGVSQSPSNKVTEKGKDVELRCDPISGHTALYWYRQSLGQGLEFLIYFQGNSAPDKSGLPSDRFSAERTGGSVSTLTIQRTQQEDSAVYLCASSSGQAASYEQYFGPGTRLTVT.

The chain employs TRBV9 and TRBJ1-1, with D maybe TRBD1 (5 bases). Trimming shortened V by 0 bases and J by 0 bases, and 12 bases separated the two germline ends. Germline-derived CDR1 and CDR2 are SGDLS and YYNGEE. This CDR3 region has 16 residues. CDR3 DNA: TGTGCCAGCAGCGTAGCTATAGGACATATGAACACTGAAGCTTTCTTT. It translates to CASSVAIGHMNTEAFF. The full variable domain, rest sourced from reference TRBV9 and TRBJ1-1, is DSGVTQTPKHLITATGQRVTLRCSPRSGDLSVYWYQQSLDQGLQFLIQYYNGEERAKGNILERFSAQQFPDLHSELNLSSLELGDSALYFCASSVAIGHMNTEAFFGQGTRLTVV.

The chain recombines TRBV4-3 with TRBJ2-1; 10 positions agree with TRBD1. The germline CDR1 and CDR2 sequences are LGHNA and YSLEER. This CDR3 is 16 amino acids long. V dropped 1 base and J dropped 7; count of bases not matched to a gene: 7. The CDR3, as DNA: TGCGCCAGCAGCCAAGCTAGGACAGGGGGAGGAAATGAGCAGTTCTTC. Encoded protein: CASSQARTGGGNEQFF.

The count of this clone is one. The chain uses TRBV28 and TRBJ1-5; the D is unclear. Trimming removed 1 base at V and 4 bases at J, with 8 bases between. Germline V CDR1 and CDR2: MDHEN, SYDVKM. This CDR3 is built from 14 residues. The CDR3 DNA reads as TGTGCCAGCAGTTTATTGACTGCTAATCAGCCCCAGCATTTT. It specifies CASSLLTANQPQHF. Looking up the rest from reference TRBV28 and TRBJ1-5 gives the full variable domain: DVKVTQSSRYLVKRTGEKVFLECVQDMDHENMFWYRQDPGLGLRLIYFSYDVKMKEKGDIPEGYSVSREKKERFSLILESASTNQTSMYLCASSLLTANQPQHFGDGTRLSIL.

V gene TRBV18 combines with J gene TRBJ2-1; 8 bases are shared with TRBD1. The CDR3 totals 15 residues. After removal of 5 bases from V and 4 bases from J, the junction contained 7 bases not matched to a gene. Germline values: CDR1 KGHSH, CDR2 LQKENI. The CDR3 sequence: CASSATRTGYNEQFF. The CDR3, as DNA: TGTGCCAGCTCAGCTACACGGACAGGGTACAATGAGCAGTTCTTC.

A few counts support this clone. The J gene is TRBJ2-3, the V gene TRBV7-2; D is ambiguous. Looked up from germline, CDR1 is SGHTA and CDR2 is FQGNSA. V dropped 5 bases and J dropped 5 bases, with 14 bases sitting between them. CDR3 length: 14 residues. The CDR3 sequence: CASSQSRVRDTQYF. CDR3 nucleotides: TGTGCCAGCAGCCAGAGCCGGGTCCGAGATACGCAGTATTTT.

This clone has more than one count but fewer than ten. The chain recombines TRBV5-4 with TRBJ1-2; 8 positions match TRBD1. The CDR3 is 14 residues long. The J segment lost 5 bases and the V segment lost 5 bases, leaving 8 bases of the junction unmatched. Germline V gene data show CDR1 as SGHNT and CDR2 as YYREEE (reference sequence). The CDR3 region is CASSVDRGFYGYTF. The CDR3 region has the DNA TGTGCCAGCAGTGTCGACAGGGGTTTTTATGGCTACACCTTC.

The chain joins TRBV12-5 to TRBJ2-2; D gene uncertain. The CDR3 sequence is 15 residues long. Germline values: CDR1 LGHNT, CDR2 FRNRAP. V lost 6 bases, J lost 0 bases, and 11 bases lay in between. The CDR3 region is CASGLQNSNTGELFF. The DNA of the CDR3 is TGTGCTAGTGGCCTACAGAACTCGAACACCGGGGAGCTGTTTTTT.

This sequence joins TRBV4-3 and TRBJ1-3; 9 bases are shared with TRBD1. Germline assignment: CDR1 LGHNA and CDR2 YSLEER. The CDR3 length is 21 residues. V was clipped by 4 bases and J by 4 bases; unmatched bases: 23. The chain's CDR3 is CASSPLFPGQGNLGLGNTIYF. The CDR3 nucleotides read TGCGCCAGCAGCCCCTTGTTTCCGGGACAGGGAAATTTAGGTTTGGGAAACACCATATATTTT.

This chain uses TRBV2 with TRBJ2-2; 8 nucleotides match TRBD2. Looked up from germline, CDR1 is SNHLY and CDR2 is FYNNEI. V lost 0 bases to trimming and J lost 7 bases; unmatched junction nucleotides: 10. The CDR3 is 17 residues long. The CDR3 DNA sequence: TGTGCCAGCAGTGAAGCGAGGGGACTAGGTGAAGGCGGGGAGCTGTTTTTT. Encoded protein: CASSEARGLGEGGELFF.